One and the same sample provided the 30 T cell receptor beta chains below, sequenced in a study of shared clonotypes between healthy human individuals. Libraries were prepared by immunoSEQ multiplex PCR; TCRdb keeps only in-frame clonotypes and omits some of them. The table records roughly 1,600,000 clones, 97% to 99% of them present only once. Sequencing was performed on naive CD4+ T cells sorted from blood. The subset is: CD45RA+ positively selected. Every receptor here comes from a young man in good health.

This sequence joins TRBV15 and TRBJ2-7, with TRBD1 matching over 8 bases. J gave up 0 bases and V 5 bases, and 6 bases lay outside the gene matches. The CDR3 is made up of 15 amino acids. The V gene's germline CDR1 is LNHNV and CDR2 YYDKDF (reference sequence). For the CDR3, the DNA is TGTGCCACCAGCCTTCGACAGGGGACCTCCTACGAGCAGTACTTC. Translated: CATSLRQGTSYEQYF.

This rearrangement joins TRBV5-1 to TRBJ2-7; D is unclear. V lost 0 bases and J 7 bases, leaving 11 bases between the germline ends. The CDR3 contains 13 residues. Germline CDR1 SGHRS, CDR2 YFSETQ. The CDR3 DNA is TGCGCCAGCAGCTTGGCCGCCGTTCAGGAGCAGTACTTC. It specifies CASSLAAVQEQYF.

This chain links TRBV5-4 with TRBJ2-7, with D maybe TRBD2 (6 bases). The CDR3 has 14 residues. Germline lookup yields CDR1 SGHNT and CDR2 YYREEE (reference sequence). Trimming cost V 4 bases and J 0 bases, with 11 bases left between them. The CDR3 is CASSLRGYSYEQYF. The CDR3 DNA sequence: TGTGCCAGCAGCCTCCGGGGGTACTCCTACGAGCAGTACTTC.

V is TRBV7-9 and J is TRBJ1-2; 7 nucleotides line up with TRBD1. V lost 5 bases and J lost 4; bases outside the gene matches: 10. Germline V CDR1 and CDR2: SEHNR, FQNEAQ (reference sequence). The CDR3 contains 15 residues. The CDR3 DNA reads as TGTGCCAGCAGCCGGGGACCTACAGGGGCCTATGGCTACACCTTC. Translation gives CASSRGPTGAYGYTF.

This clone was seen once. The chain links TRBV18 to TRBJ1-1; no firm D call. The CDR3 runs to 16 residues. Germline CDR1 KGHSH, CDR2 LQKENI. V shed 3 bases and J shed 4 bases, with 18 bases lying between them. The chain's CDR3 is CASSPEASVSGTEAFF. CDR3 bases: TGTGCCAGCTCACCGGAGGCTTCGGTGAGTGGCACTGAAGCTTTCTTT.

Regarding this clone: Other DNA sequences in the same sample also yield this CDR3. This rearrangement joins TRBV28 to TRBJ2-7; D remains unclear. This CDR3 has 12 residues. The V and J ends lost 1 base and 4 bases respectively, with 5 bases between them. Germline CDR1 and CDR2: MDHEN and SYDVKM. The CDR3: CASSLSRYEQYF. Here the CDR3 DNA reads TGTGCCAGCAGTTTATCAAGGTACGAGCAGTACTTC.

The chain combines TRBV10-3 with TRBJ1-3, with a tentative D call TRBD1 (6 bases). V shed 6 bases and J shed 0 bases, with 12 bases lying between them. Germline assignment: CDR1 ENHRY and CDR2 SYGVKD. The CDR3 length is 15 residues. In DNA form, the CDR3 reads TGTGCCATCAGCAGACAGGATTTCTCTGGAAACACCATATATTTT. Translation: CAISRQDFSGNTIYF.

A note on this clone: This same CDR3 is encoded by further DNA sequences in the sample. The DNA for the CDR3 is TGTGCCATCAGTCTAACTAGCGGGAGTTCCTACGAGCAGTACTTC. It yields the protein CAISLTSGSSYEQYF. The gene calls are TRBV10-3 and TRBJ2-7; 11 nucleotides line up with TRBD2. With V trimmed by 5 bases and J by 1 base, 4 bases remained unmatched. The CDR3 spans 15 residues. Germline V lookup: CDR1 ENHRY, CDR2 SYGVKD.

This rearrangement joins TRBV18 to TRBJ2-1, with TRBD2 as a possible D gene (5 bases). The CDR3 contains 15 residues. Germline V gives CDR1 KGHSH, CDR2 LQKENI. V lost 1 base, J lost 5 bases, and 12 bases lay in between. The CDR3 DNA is TGTGCCAGCTCACCACGGCGGGCCTGGGACAATGAGCAGTTCTTC. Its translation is CASSPRRAWDNEQFF.

CDR3 coding DNA: TGTGCCAGTAGCCGAAGAGTCACTGAAGCTTTCTTT. This codes for CASSRRVTEAFF. The chain couples TRBV19 to TRBJ1-1; no clear D gene. CDR3 length: 12 amino acids. Trimming left V 6 bases short and J 4 bases short, with 9 bases between. Looked up from germline, CDR1 is LNHDA and CDR2 is SQIVND (reference sequence).

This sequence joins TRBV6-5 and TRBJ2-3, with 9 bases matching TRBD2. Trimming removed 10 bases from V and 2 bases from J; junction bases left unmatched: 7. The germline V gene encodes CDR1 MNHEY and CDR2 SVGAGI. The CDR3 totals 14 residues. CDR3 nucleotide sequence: TGTGCCACGCAACGCGGGAGGGCCACAGATACGCAGTATTTT. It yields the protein CATQRGRATDTQYF.

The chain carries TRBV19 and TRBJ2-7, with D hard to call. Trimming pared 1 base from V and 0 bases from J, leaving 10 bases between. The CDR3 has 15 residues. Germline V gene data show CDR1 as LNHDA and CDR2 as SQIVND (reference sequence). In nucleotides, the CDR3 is TGTGCCAGTAGTATAGGCGTAGGCTTCTCCTACGAGCAGTACTTC. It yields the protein CASSIGVGFSYEQYF.

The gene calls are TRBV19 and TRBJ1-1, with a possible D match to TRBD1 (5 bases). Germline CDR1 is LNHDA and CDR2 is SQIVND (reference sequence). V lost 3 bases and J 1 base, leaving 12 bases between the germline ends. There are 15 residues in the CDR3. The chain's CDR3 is CASSIQGGWNTEAFF. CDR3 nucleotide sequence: TGTGCCAGTAGTATCCAGGGAGGCTGGAACACTGAAGCTTTCTTT.

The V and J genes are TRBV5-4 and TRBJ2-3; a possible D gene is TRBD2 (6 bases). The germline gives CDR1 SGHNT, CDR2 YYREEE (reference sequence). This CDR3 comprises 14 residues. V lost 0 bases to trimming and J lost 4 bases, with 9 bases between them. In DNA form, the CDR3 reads TGTGCCAGCAGCTTGGCTAGCGTGGCAGATACGCAGTATTTT. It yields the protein CASSLASVADTQYF.

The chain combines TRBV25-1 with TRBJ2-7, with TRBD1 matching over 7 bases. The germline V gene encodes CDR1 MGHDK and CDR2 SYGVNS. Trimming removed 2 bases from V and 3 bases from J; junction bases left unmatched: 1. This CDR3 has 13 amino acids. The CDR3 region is CASSETGDYEQYF. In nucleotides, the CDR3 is TGTGCCAGCAGTGAAACAGGGGACTACGAGCAGTACTTC.

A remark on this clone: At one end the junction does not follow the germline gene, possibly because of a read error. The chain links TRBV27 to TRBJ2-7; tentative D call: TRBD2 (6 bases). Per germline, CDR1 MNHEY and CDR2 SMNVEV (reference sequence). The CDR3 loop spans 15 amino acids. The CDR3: CASSLSGRTQSEQYF. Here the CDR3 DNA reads TGTGCCAGCAGTCTATCTGGGAGGACCCAAAGCGAGCAGTACTTC.

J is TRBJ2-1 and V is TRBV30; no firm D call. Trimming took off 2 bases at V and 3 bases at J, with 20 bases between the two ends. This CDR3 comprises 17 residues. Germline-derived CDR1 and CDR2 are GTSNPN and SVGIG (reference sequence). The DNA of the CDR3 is TGTGCCTGGAGTCCCAAACCCGGTGGCCGCGGCTACAATGAGCAGTTCTTC. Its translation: CAWSPKPGGRGYNEQFF.

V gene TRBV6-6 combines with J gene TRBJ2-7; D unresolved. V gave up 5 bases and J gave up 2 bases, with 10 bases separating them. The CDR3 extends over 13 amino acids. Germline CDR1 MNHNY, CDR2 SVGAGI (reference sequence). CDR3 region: CASSTTRAYEQYF. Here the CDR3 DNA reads TGTGCCAGCAGTACTACACGGGCCTACGAGCAGTACTTC.

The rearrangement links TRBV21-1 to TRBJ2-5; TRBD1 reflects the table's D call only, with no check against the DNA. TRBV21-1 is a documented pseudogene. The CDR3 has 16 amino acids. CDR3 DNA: TGTGCCAGCAGCAAAGAAGGCACAGCAAGACAAGAGACCCAGTACTTC. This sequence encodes CASSKEGTARQETQYF.

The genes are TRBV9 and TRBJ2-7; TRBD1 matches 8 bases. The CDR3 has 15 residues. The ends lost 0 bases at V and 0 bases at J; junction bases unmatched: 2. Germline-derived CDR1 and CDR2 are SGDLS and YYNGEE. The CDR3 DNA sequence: TGTGCCAGCAGCGTAGAAGGACAGGGCTCCTACGAGCAGTACTTC. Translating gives CASSVEGQGSYEQYF.

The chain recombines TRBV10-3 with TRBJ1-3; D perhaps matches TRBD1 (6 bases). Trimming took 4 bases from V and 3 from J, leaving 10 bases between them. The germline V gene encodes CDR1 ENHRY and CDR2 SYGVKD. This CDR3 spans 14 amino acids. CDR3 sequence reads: CAISAQGSGNTIYF. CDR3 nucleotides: TGTGCCATCAGTGCTCAGGGGAGTGGAAACACCATATATTTT.

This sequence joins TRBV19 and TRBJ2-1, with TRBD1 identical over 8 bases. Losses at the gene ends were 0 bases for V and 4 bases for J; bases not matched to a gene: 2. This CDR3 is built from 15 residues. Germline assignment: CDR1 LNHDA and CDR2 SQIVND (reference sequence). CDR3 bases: TGTGCCAGTAGTATAGACCAGGGGGCATACAATGAGCAGTTCTTC. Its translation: CASSIDQGAYNEQFF.

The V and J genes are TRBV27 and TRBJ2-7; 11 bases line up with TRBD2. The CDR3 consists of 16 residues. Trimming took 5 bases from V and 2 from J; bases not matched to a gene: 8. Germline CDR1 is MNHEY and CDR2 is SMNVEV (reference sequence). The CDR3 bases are TGTGCCAGCAGTCGTATAGGGACTAGCGGCACCTACGAGCAGTACTTC. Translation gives CASSRIGTSGTYEQYF.

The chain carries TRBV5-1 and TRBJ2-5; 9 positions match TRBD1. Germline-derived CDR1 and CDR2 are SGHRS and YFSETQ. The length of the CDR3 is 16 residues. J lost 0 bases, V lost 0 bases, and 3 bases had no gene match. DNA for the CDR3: TGCGCCAGCAGCTTGGATGGACAGGGGTACCAAGAGACCCAGTACTTC. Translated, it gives CASSLDGQGYQETQYF.

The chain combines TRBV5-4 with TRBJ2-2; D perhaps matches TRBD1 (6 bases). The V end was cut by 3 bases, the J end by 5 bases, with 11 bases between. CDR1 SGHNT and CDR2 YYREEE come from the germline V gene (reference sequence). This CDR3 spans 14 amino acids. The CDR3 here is CASSSRTATGELFF. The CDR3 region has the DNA TGTGCCAGCAGCTCAAGGACAGCTACCGGGGAGCTGTTTTTT.

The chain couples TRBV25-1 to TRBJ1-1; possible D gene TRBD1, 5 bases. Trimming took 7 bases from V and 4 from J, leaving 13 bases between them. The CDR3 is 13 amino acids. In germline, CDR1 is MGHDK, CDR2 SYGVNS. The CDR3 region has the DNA TGTGCCAGCACAATGACCGGGGGCACTGAAGCTTTCTTT. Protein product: CASTMTGGTEAFF.

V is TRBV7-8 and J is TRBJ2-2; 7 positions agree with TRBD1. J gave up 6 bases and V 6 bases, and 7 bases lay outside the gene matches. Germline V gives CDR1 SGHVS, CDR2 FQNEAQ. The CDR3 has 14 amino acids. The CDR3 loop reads CASRNRQGAGELFF. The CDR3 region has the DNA TGTGCCAGCAGGAATCGCCAGGGGGCCGGGGAGCTGTTTTTT. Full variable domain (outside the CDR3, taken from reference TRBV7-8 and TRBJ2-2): GAGVSQSPRYKVAKRGQDVALRCDPISGHVSLFWYQQALGQGPEFLTYFQNEAQLDKSGLPSDRFFAERPEGSVSTLKIQRTQQEDSAVYLCASRNRQGAGELFFGEGSRLTVL.

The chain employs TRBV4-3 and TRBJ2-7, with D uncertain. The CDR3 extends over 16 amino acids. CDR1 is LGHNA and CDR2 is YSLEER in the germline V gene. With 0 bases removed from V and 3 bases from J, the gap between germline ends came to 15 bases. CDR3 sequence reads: CASSQDREPLYYEQYF. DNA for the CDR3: TGCGCCAGCAGCCAAGATAGAGAACCCCTTTACTACGAGCAGTACTTC.

CDR3 protein: CASSWDWERDQPQHF. The CDR3, as DNA: TGTGCCAGCAGCTGGGACTGGGAGAGGGATCAGCCCCAGCATTTT. V is TRBV5-5 and J is TRBJ1-5; D is perhaps TRBD1 (5 bases). This CDR3 has 15 amino acids. V lost 3 bases and J lost 5, with 15 bases in between. Germline values: CDR1 SGHKS, CDR2 YYEKEE (reference sequence).

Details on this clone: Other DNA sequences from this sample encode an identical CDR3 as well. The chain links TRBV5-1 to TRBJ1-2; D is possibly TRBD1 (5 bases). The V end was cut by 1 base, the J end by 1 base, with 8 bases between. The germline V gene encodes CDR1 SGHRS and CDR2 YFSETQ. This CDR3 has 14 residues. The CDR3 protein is CASSLSGGNYGYTF. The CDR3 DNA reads TGCGCCAGCAGCTTGTCGGGGGGTAACTATGGCTACACCTTC. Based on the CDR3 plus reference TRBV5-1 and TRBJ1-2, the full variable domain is KAGVTQTPRYLIKTRGQQVTLSCSPISGHRSVSWYQQTPGQGLQFLFEYFSETQRNKGNFPGRFSGRQFSNSRSEMNVSTLELGDSALYLCASSLSGGNYGYTFGSGTRLTVV.